The sequence of this TCR beta chain was determined in a study of T cell responses to AZD1222 COVID-19 vaccine. General study points: Nearly half of spike-specific TCRs reportedly target variant regions that are unmutated in the B.1.351 and B.1.1.7 variants. Only five or six individuals given AZD1222 were seropositive at baseline.

Note on this clone: Its antigen remains unknown.

Repertoires were generated with immunoSEQ multiplex PCR, while TCRdb's copy carries only in-frame clones and drops some. The repertoire holds about 150,000 clones, about 83% seen once, with about 1% in the top ten. This TCR derives from an adult who received the AZD1222 COVID-19 vaccine. Material: peripheral blood, obtained 28 days after the second AZD1222 dose.

The CDR3 protein is CASSRPELRQDSYGYTF. As DNA, the CDR3 is TGTGCCAGCAGTCGACCCGAACTCCGACAGGATAGCTATGGCTACACCTTC. The chain carries TRBV6-4 and TRBJ1-2; D might be TRBD1 (6 bases). This CDR3 comprises 17 residues. Germline loops: CDR1 MRHNA, CDR2 SNTAGT. Trimming took 5 bases from V and 4 from J, leaving 23 bases between them.